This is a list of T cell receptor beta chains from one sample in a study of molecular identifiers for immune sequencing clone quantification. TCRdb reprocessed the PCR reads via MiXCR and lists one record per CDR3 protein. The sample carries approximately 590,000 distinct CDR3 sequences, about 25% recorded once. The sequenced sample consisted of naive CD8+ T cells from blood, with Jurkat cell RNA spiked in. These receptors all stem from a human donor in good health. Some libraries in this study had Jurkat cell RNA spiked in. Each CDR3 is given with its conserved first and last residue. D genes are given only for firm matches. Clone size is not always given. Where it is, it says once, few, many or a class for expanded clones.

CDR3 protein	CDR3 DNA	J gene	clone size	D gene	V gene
CASSSMAGDSSYEQYF	TGTGCCAGCAGCTCAATGGCGGGGGACAGCTCCTACGAGCAGTACTTC	TRBJ2-7	.	.	TRBV7-2
CASSLHGEMNTEAFF	TGTGCCAGCAGCCTTCATGGGGAGATGAACACTGAAGCTTTCTTT	TRBJ1-1	many	.	TRBV28
CASSPSLAGRQETQYF	TGTGCCAGCAGTCCTTCACTAGCGGGCCGGCAAGAGACCCAGTACTTC	TRBJ2-5	many	TRBD2	TRBV6-6
CASSPPGQSICEQYF	TGTGCCAGCAGTCCACCGGGACAGAGCATCTGCGAGCAGTACTTC	TRBJ2-7	.	TRBD1	TRBV7-9
CATSDMSGYNEQFF	TGTGCCACCAGTGATATGTCAGGATACAATGAGCAGTTCTTC	TRBJ2-1	.	.	TRBV24-1
CASSVWDTDTQYF	TGTGCCAGCAGCGTATGGGACACAGATACGCAGTATTTT	TRBJ2-3	many	.	TRBV9
CATSDSNREGATNEKLFF	TGTGCCACCAGTGATTCGAACAGGGAGGGGGCAACTAATGAAAAACTGTTTTTT	TRBJ1-4	.	.	TRBV24-1
CASSPSGVGNTEAFF	TGTGCCAGCAGCCCTTCGGGGGTCGGGAACACTGAAGCTTTCTTT	TRBJ1-1	few	.	TRBV5-4
CATSLRRGSNQPQHF	TGTGCCACCAGCCTCCGCAGGGGGAGCAATCAGCCCCAGCATTTT	TRBJ1-5	.	TRBD1	TRBV15
CAGRGRGLNYGHTF	TGTGCCGGAAGGGGGCGAGGACTTAACTATGGCCACACCTTC	TRBJ1-2	few	TRBD1	TRBV5-4
CASSQIDSYEQYF	TGCGCCAGCAGCCAAATAGACAGTTACGAGCAGTACTTC	TRBJ2-7	.	.	TRBV4-1